Listed here are 27 T cell receptor beta chains from one sample, sequenced in a study of blood T cell repertoires in COVID-19. Assay: immunoSEQ multiplex PCR; the TCRdb copy retains only in-frame clones and omits some. The table includes over 90,000 clones, roughly 86% detected once. The specimen was peripheral blood. The source of these receptors is a middle-aged man with active or convalescent COVID-19.

This clone was found many times. The chain joins TRBV24-1 to TRBJ1-1; D gene unclear. The V and J ends lost 4 bases and 1 base respectively, with 9 bases between them. This CDR3 is built from 14 residues. CDR1 and CDR2 (germline): KGHDR, SFDVKD. The chain's CDR3 is CATSESSKNTEAFF. The CDR3, as DNA: TGTGCCACCAGTGAGAGTTCGAAGAACACTGAAGCTTTCTTT.

This clone was counted a single time. V gene TRBV19 combines with J gene TRBJ2-1, with TRBD2 identical over 7 bases. The CDR3 length is 14 residues. Germline-derived CDR1 and CDR2 are LNHDA and SQIVND (reference sequence). V trimming: 6 bases; J trimming: 10 bases; junction bases outside the gene matches: 12. CDR3 nucleotide sequence: TGTGCCAGTAGCCCCATTCGGCGGGGGTCCGAGCAGTTCTTC. Its translation: CASSPIRRGSEQFF.

There are a few counts of this clone. This rearrangement joins TRBV10-1 to TRBJ1-5, with 7 bases matching TRBD1. The V gene end was trimmed by 4 bases and the J gene end by 5 bases; junction bases not matched to a gene: 5. Germline values: CDR1 WNHNN, CDR2 SYGVQD (reference sequence). This CDR3 is built from 14 residues. The CDR3 DNA sequence: TGCGCCAGCAGTGGAGGGACAGCAGATCAGCCCCAGCATTTT. It is translated as CASSGGTADQPQHF.

The gene calls are TRBV5-6 and TRBJ1-2; TRBD1 is a possible D gene (6 bases). The germline V and J ends were trimmed by 1 base and 3 bases, with 13 bases remaining between them. Germline-derived CDR1 and CDR2 are SGHDT and YYEEEE. The CDR3 is made up of 15 amino acids. CDR3 region: CASSLSGPGDYGYTF. Here the CDR3 DNA reads TGTGCCAGCAGCTTGTCCGGCCCAGGGGACTATGGCTACACCTTC.

The chain couples TRBV6-2 or TRBV6-3 to TRBJ1-1, with TRBD1 as a possible D gene (5 bases). From germline, CDR1 is MNHEY and CDR2 SVGEGT. CDR3 length equals 13 residues. Trimming took 6 bases from V and 1 from J, leaving 9 bases between them. For the CDR3, the DNA is TGTGCCAGCAGCCGGGGGGGGAACACTGAAGCTTTCTTT. This codes for CASSRGGNTEAFF.

This chain connects TRBV11-3 to TRBJ2-2; 13 bases line up with TRBD2. CDR3 length equals 17 residues. V lost 4 bases and J lost 7; bases outside the gene matches: 9. The V gene's germline CDR1 is SGHNT and CDR2 YENEEA. CDR3 bases: TGTGCCAGCAGCTCCGGACTAGCGGGGGCGCTGCGCGGGGAGCTGTTTTTT. Its protein is CASSSGLAGALRGELFF.

The CDR3: CASSSGGQPQHF. Here the CDR3 DNA reads TGTGCCAGCAGCTCGGGAGGTCAGCCCCAGCATTTT. The chain joins TRBV14 to TRBJ1-5, with D hard to call. Germline CDR1 SGHDN, CDR2 FVKESK. With 5 bases removed from V and 6 bases from J, the gap between germline ends came to 8 bases. The CDR3 spans 12 residues.

CDR3 bases: TGCGCCAGCAGCTTCAATCGGGACAGCGGAGCTTTCTTT. Its protein is CASSFNRDSGAFF. The chain links TRBV5-1 to TRBJ1-1; TRBD1 agrees at 7 bases. CDR3 size: 13 residues. Germline loops: CDR1 SGHRS, CDR2 YFSETQ. V trimming: 2 bases; J trimming: 10 bases; junction bases outside the gene matches: 8.

V gene TRBV9 combines with J gene TRBJ2-3; 7 nucleotides align to TRBD2. This CDR3 region has 15 residues. The V gene end was trimmed by 1 base and the J gene end by 1 base; junction bases not matched to a gene: 3. From germline, CDR1 is SGDLS and CDR2 YYNGEE. In DNA, the CDR3 is TGTGCCAGCAGCGTAAAGGCGGGGGGCACAGATACGCAGTATTTT. Its translation is CASSVKAGGTDTQYF.

The V and J genes are TRBV2 and TRBJ1-2, with a weak D call TRBD1 (6 bases). Germline V CDR1 and CDR2: SNHLY, FYNNEI. V lost 9 bases and J lost 1, with 18 bases in between. The CDR3 is 15 amino acids. CDR3 protein: CASRTTGHNNYGYTF. In nucleotides, the CDR3 is TGTGCCAGTCGTACCACAGGGCACAATAACTATGGCTACACCTTC.

The chain is built from TRBV2 and TRBJ1-1; a weak D match, TRBD1 (5 bases). From germline, CDR1 is SNHLY and CDR2 FYNNEI. The CDR3 loop spans 15 amino acids. Trimming shortened V by 3 bases and J by 0 bases, and 11 bases separated the two germline ends. CDR3 region: CASSEMDTMNTEAFF. As DNA, the CDR3 is TGTGCCAGCAGTGAGATGGACACCATGAACACTGAAGCTTTCTTT.

V and J are TRBV21-1 and TRBJ2-1; the D call in the table, TRBD1, was not verified against the DNA. TRBV21-1 is noted as a pseudogene. CDR3 length: 16 amino acids. The CDR3 region has the DNA TGTGCCAGCAGCAAAAGGGGGACAGGGGGCTCGAATGAGCAGTTCTTC. Translating it yields CASSKRGTGGSNEQFF.

The chain is built from TRBV27 and TRBJ2-3; 7 nucleotides agree with TRBD1. Germline-derived CDR1 and CDR2 are MNHEY and SMNVEV (reference sequence). V was clipped by 6 bases and J by 5 bases; unmatched bases: 11. This CDR3 has 15 residues. The CDR3 region has the DNA TGTGCCAGCAGGAAGACAGGGAGTAGGGTAGATACGCAGTATTTT. Its protein is CASRKTGSRVDTQYF.

The rearrangement uses TRBV12-2 and TRBJ1-2. TRBV12-2 is shown as a pseudogene. This CDR3 has 14 residues. CDR3 sequence reads: CASRSPRVPYGYTF. The CDR3 bases are TGTGCAAGTCGCTCCCCGAGGGTTCCGTATGGCTACACCTTC.

This chain joins TRBV5-1 and TRBJ2-2, with 10 nucleotides matching TRBD1. V trimming: 3 bases; J trimming: 6 bases; junction bases outside the gene matches: 11. The CDR3 consists of 17 residues. The germline CDR1 and CDR2 sequences are SGHRS and YFSETQ. CDR3 DNA sequence: TGCGCCAGCAGCTGGGCGGGGAGACAGGGGGCCTCCGGGGAGCTGTTTTTT. Protein sequence: CASSWAGRQGASGELFF.

V and J are TRBV24-1 and TRBJ2-5; D possibly corresponds to TRBD1 (6 bases). Germline V gene sequence: CDR1 KGHDR, CDR2 SFDVKD. CDR3 length: 13 residues. The V end lost 2 bases, the J end lost 3 bases, and 6 bases lay between the germline ends. The chain's CDR3 is CATSDWTEETQYF. The CDR3 DNA is TGTGCCACCAGTGATTGGACAGAAGAGACCCAGTACTTC.

This clone came up once. J is TRBJ2-1 and V is TRBV28, with TRBD1 matching 7 bases. V lost 10 bases to trimming and J lost 0 bases; unmatched junction nucleotides: 9. Germline CDR1 reads MDHEN; CDR2 reads SYDVKM. The CDR3 contains 15 residues. The DNA of the CDR3 is TGTGCCATCGCAGGGACAGAGAGCTCCTACAATGAGCAGTTCTTC. Residues: CAIAGTESSYNEQFF.

The chain combines TRBV2 with TRBJ1-2; D is unresolved. Germline CDR1 is SNHLY and CDR2 is FYNNEI. V was trimmed by 6 bases and J by 6 bases, leaving 14 bases between them. The CDR3 runs to 13 residues. Here the CDR3 reads CASSPPRGDGYTF. DNA of the CDR3: TGTGCCAGCAGCCCCCCCCGGGGAGATGGCTACACCTTC.

This rearrangement joins TRBV5-6 to TRBJ2-3, with D perhaps matching TRBD1 (5 bases). Germline V gene data show CDR1 as SGHDT and CDR2 as YYEEEE. The CDR3 has 13 residues. With 4 bases removed from V and 6 bases from J, the gap between germline ends came to 12 bases. CDR3 sequence: CASSPTATDTQYF. CDR3 bases: TGTGCCAGCAGCCCGACAGCGACCGATACGCAGTATTTT.

The gene calls are TRBV11-2 and TRBJ1-6; D is ambiguous. There are 13 residues in the CDR3. The V gene's germline CDR1 is SGHAT and CDR2 FQNNGV. V was trimmed by 5 bases and J by 7 bases, leaving 9 bases between them. CDR3 DNA: TGTGCCAGCAGCCGACAACAAAATTCACCCCTCCACTTT. Translation gives CASSRQQNSPLHF.

This chain connects TRBV18 to TRBJ2-7, with D tentatively TRBD2 (6 bases). Trimming shortened V by 2 bases and J by 5 bases, and 7 bases separated the two germline ends. The CDR3 runs to 12 residues. CDR1 and CDR2 from the germline V gene are KGHSH and LQKENI. The CDR3 DNA sequence: TGTGCCAGCTCACCAGCGGGACACGAGCAGTACGTC. Its protein product is CASSPAGHEQYV.

This chain joins TRBV6-1 and TRBJ2-2, with TRBD2 matching over 9 bases. This CDR3 region has 17 residues. CDR1 MNHNS and CDR2 SASEGT come from the germline V gene. V dropped 2 bases and J dropped 4; count of bases not matched to a gene: 8. The CDR3 is CASSERASGVSTGELFF. The CDR3 DNA reads TGTGCCAGCAGTGAAAGGGCTAGCGGGGTTAGCACCGGGGAGCTGTTTTTT.

This chain links TRBV7-9 with TRBJ2-5; D unresolved. The length of the CDR3 is 12 residues. Germline loops: CDR1 SEHNR, CDR2 FQNEAQ (reference sequence). The germline V and J ends were trimmed by 8 bases and 5 bases, with 12 bases remaining between them. As DNA, the CDR3 is TGTGCCAGCGCCCAACCCGGGGAGACCCAGTACTTC. It translates to CASAQPGETQYF.

The V gene is TRBV5-1, the J gene TRBJ2-1, with TRBD2 identical over 8 bases. CDR3 length: 16 residues. Germline V lookup: CDR1 SGHRS, CDR2 YFSETQ. V was clipped by 1 base and J by 0 bases; unmatched bases: 3. The CDR3 reads CASSLLAGGSYNEQFF. In nucleotides, the CDR3 is TGCGCCAGCAGCTTGTTGGCGGGGGGCTCCTACAATGAGCAGTTCTTC. Looking up the rest from reference TRBV5-1 and TRBJ2-1 gives the full variable domain: KAGVTQTPRYLIKTRGQQVTLSCSPISGHRSVSWYQQTPGQGLQFLFEYFSETQRNKGNFPGRFSGRQFSNSRSEMNVSTLELGDSALYLCASSLLAGGSYNEQFFGPGTRLTVL.

The chain is built from TRBV6-2 or TRBV6-3 and TRBJ2-3; D possibly corresponds to TRBD2 (6 bases). The CDR3 totals 15 residues. Germline V gene lookup returns CDR1 MNHEY and CDR2 SVGEGT. With 0 bases removed from V and 2 bases from J, the gap between germline ends came to 9 bases. The CDR3 sequence is CASSYSEGNTDTQYF. The DNA for the CDR3 is TGTGCCAGCAGTTACTCGGAGGGTAACACAGATACGCAGTATTTT.

The genes are TRBV28 and TRBJ1-5, with D uncertain. Looked up from germline, CDR1 is MDHEN and CDR2 is SYDVKM. The CDR3 is 14 residues long. Trimming took off 6 bases at V and 9 bases at J, with 18 bases between the two ends. The CDR3 sequence: CASSLLTGIWPQHF. CDR3 bases: TGTGCCAGCAGCTTACTTACCGGTATTTGGCCCCAGCATTTT.

The chain uses TRBV19 and TRBJ2-5; possible D gene TRBD1, 5 bases. The CDR3 totals 16 residues. The germline V gene has CDR1 LNHDA and CDR2 SQIVND (reference sequence). With 4 bases removed from V and 2 bases from J, the gap between germline ends came to 17 bases. For the CDR3, the DNA is TGTGCCAGTAGTACATTAGCTGAGGCAGGGCAAGAGACCCAGTACTTC. It translates to CASSTLAEAGQETQYF.